This T cell receptor (beta chain) originates from a study of B cell selection in AIRE deficiency (dated by TCRdb to the late 2010s). For the study in its entirety: Researchers compared TCRbeta repertoires of sorted blood CD4+ conventional T cells and regulatory T cells in AIRE-deficient patients with those in healthy controls. The TCR-sequenced cohort comprised about five AIRE-deficient APECED patients and about five healthy control donors. The paper's findings and limits, for the study overall: Among 3657 shared Treg TCRbeta sequences, over 30% were shared exclusively among healthy donors and around 9.3% exclusively among patients, which suggests that Treg selection is less efficient in the absence of AIRE. In terms of TCRBV gene usage, CDR3 length and TCR diversity, Tconv and Treg cells from AIRE-deficient patients looked similar to Tconv and Treg cells from healthy donors. Shared Treg sequences had shorter CDR3s, which reflects a bias toward rearrangements containing few non-templated nucleotide insertions. Sequencing covered only TCRbeta chains, and 35% to 40% of shared healthy-donor Treg sequences were also present in healthy Tconv, possibly due to differing TCRalpha chains. Around 30% of the Treg TCRbeta sequences shared among healthy donors turned up in patient Tconv cells, suggesting that Treg-biased clones are diverted into the Tconv compartment.

Turning to this clone: Its target antigen remains unknown. Base qualities are missing; no much larger clone stands one base away.

The immunoSEQ platform was used to sequence the TCRbeta chain. The authors processed their data as follows. When Treg repertoires were pooled, patients gave 6x10^4 or so distinct TCRbeta sequences, while healthy donors gave more than 9.5x10^4. Public Treg TCRbeta sequences were defined as those shared by two or more individuals and were then searched for in Tconv repertoires. Differences between groups were assessed by Mann-Whitney U tests with Bonferroni-Dunn correction in GraphPad Prism 7.03. The table comes from immuneACCESS by way of TCRdb, which keeps in-frame sequences with V and J called. Part of the clones is missing from these tables; in studies checked, under half for an unresolved V gene and the rest for unknown reasons. From that table come the V and J calls and clone size; the DNA was used to work out D and trimming. Recorded for this sample are 20,000 to 30,000 clones; 80% to 95% of them occurred a single time. Jointly, the top ten make up around 1.2% of the sample.

Regulatory T cells were sorted as cells that were CD4+CD25hiCD127low/negative. Control samples were obtained from healthy donors who were not related to the patients. Sorting of Tconv and Treg cells intended for TCRbeta sequencing was performed on a FACSAria flow cytometer. The sorted cells were collected in 5-ml round-bottom polystyrene tubes, and the dry cell pellets were frozen at -80 degrees C prior to sequencing. Unmatched junction bases come to 4, with V trimmed by 2 bases and J by 5 bases. From the cysteine through the phenylalanine, the CDR3 covers 15 amino acids. Only CDR3 DNA remains: 45 bases, in frame from the first base. CDR1 and CDR2, per the germline V gene, are SGHDT and YYEEEE.

The receptor comes from a human donor in good health. The chain links TRBV5-6 with TRBJ2-2; 9 junctional bases match TRBD1. Sequencing was carried out using CD4+CD25+ Tregs sorted from PBMCs. The DNA is TGTGCCAGCAGCTTTGGGACAGGGAGAACCGGGGAGCTGTTTTTT. This is translated as CASSFGTGRTGELFF.